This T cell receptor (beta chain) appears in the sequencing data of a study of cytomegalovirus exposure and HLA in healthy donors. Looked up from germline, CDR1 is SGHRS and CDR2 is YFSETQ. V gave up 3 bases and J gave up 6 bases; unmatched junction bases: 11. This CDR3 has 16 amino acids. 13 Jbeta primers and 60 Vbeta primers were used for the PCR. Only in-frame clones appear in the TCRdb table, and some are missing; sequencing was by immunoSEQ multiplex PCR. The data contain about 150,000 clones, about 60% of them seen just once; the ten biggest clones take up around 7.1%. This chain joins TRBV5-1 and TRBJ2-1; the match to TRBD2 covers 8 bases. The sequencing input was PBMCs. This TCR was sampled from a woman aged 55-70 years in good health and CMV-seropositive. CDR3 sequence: CASSYQGSGIPNEQFF. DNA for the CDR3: TGCGCCAGCAGCTACCAGGGTAGCGGGATCCCCAATGAGCAGTTCTTC.